This entry features one TCR beta chain sequence. Its matching antigen is unknown. This entry belongs to a study of immune heterogeneity within non-small cell lung tumors. The overall study: Of the tumors, a few were squamous cell, some eleven non-squamous, and 1 not otherwise specified.

Trimming cost V 2 bases and J 6 bases, with 4 bases left between them. The CDR3 contains 12 residues. The germline V gene encodes CDR1 SEHNR and CDR2 FQNEAQ (reference sequence). With approximately 650 ng used per sample, the template was genomic DNA from bulk tumor. Biopsies, several per primary tumor and spaced far apart, were collected during surgery. Their non-small cell lung cancer was newly diagnosed and untreated, and the patients underwent curative surgery. Study outcomes and limitations: Alongside site-unique high-frequency clones, identical dominant CDR3 beta clonotypes recurred across tumor sites within a patient. The repertoire of each individual patient held high-frequency T-cell receptor beta clonotypes that were largely distinct from those of other patients.

Multiplex PCR (32 V and 13 J primers) was used to amplify the TCR beta CDR3. Via MiXCR, TCRdb re-called the multiplex PCR reads, giving one row per CDR3 protein. The sample consists of 1,500 to 2,500 distinct CDR3 sequences, approximately 30% of them appearing once. This sequence joins TRBV7-9 and TRBJ2-2; no clear D. Source material: lung tumor tissue. The receptor was derived from a woman in her forties or fifties with non-small cell lung cancer. This CDR3 is CASSLFSGELFF. In nucleotides, the CDR3 is TGTGCCAGCAGCTTATTCTCCGGGGAGCTGTTTTTT.